Here is one T cell receptor (beta chain) with its context. In its sample, this clone was seen a few times. This clone's antigen is unknown. Base qualities were left out, and no much larger clone turns up one base away. These data originate in a study of T cell clones after liver transplantation (dated by TCRdb to the late 2010s). Regarding the complete study: The samples were obtained from ITN030ST, a randomized trial that attempted immunosuppression withdrawal within 2 years after liver transplantation. Donor-reactive T cell clones were identified using TCRbeta sequencing after a pre-transplant mixed lymphocyte reaction and were then followed in post-transplant blood. As an antigen-independent comparator for donor-reactive sequences, third party-reactive TCRbeta sequences were also identified from pre-transplant MLRs. Of the eight recipients, three were HCV-positive, while the remaining recipients had been transplanted for non-autoimmune, non-viral indications. Until randomization at 12-24 months post-transplant, subjects were given standard immunosuppression, with no induction therapy. To count as tolerant, a recipient had to stay completely off immunosuppression for at least one year without liver enzymes climbing beyond twice the upper limit of normal. Blood samples were collected pre-transplant, pre-randomization before withdrawal, and post-randomization after either complete withdrawal or failed withdrawal. The study cohort included 8 liver transplant recipients, of whom 3 were classified as tolerant and 5 as non-tolerant.

Frozen genomic DNA underwent high-throughput TCRbeta CDR3 sequencing by immunoSEQ, including PCR amplification, mapping, bias correction and internal controls. The source study handled its data this way. Only productive rearrangements were retained, with each unique TCRbeta sequence defined by its CDR3 nucleotide sequence together with its V and J gene. For a sequence to be called donor-reactive, it needed a frequency of at least 0.01% and at least 5-fold expansion in CFSE-low cells compared with unstimulated pre-transplant cells. To ensure at least 90% detection power, minimum frequency thresholds were set for each subject based on that subject's lowest-template unstimulated sample. Repertoire turnover was measured by Jensen-Shannon divergence between the top 1000 TCRbeta sequences post- and pre-transplant. Two-sided Fisher's exact tests were used to test for changes in how often donor-reactive sequences were detected. What TCRdb holds here is the immuneACCESS table cut down to in-frame rearrangements. Part of the clones is not present; checked against another copy, under half of the missing clones reflect an unresolved V gene, and the others are unexplained. Clone size and the V and J calls come from that table; the DNA yielded D and trimming. This sample is represented by under 35,000 clones; around 94% of them were singletons. The top ten constitute roughly 26% of the sample.

General study outcomes and caveats: Donor-reactive sequences decreased more than third party-reactive sequences, which suggests partial antigen-specific deletion that was not related to withdrawal success. Low numbers of available donor cells limited the measurable donor-reactive repertoire in two subjects. Circulating donor-reactive CD4 TCRbeta sequences fell significantly post-transplant in most of the 8 subjects, irrespective of tolerance or HCV status. Once repertoire turnover was taken into account, donor-reactive detection showed a significant reduction for CD4 in 7 of 8 subjects and for CD8 in 8 of 8. The conclusions were considered preliminary, being limited by small, heterogeneous patient numbers and non-standardized post-transplant time points. Because no allograft tissue specimens were available, donor-reactive T cells may have migrated into the graft instead of being deleted.

Thawed unstimulated PBMCs were stained for CD3, CD4 and CD8 and FACS-sorted into CD3+CD4+ and CD3+CD8+ populations. Each of the 8 studied subjects was randomized to immunosuppression withdrawal. The Qiagen DNeasy Blood and Tissue Kit was used for isolation of genomic DNA. Cut back by 0 bases and 7 bases, the V and J ends lie 15 bases apart. Spanning cysteine to phenylalanine, the CDR3 consists of 16 amino acids. Only CDR3 DNA remains: 48 bases, in frame from the first base. From a lookup of the germline V gene (reference sequence), CDR1 and CDR2 are SSHAT and FNYEAQ. The receptor's source is a human patient who received a liver transplant. Following transplantation, T cells from the graft donor may be among those present. The chain was built from TRBV7-7 and TRBJ2-2; the D segment could be TRBD2, given 6 matching bases. The material was CD8+ T cells from blood, obtained 12 months after liver transplant. The nucleotide sequence is TGTGCCAGCAGCTTAGCTCTGTCTAGCGCCAACGGGGAGCTGTTTTTT. This gives the protein CASSLALSSANGELFF.